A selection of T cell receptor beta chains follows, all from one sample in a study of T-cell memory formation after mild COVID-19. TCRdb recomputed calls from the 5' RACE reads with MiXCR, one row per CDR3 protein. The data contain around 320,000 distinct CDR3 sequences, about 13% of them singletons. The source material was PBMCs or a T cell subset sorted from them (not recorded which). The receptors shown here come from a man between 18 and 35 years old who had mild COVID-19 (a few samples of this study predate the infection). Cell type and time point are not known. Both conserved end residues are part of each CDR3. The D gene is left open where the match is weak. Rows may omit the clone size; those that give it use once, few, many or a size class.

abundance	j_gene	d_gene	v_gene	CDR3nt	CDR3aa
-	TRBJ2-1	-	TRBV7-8	TGTGCCAGCAGCTTATTACTCGGTGAGCAGTTCTTC	CASSLLLGEQFF
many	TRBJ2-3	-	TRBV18	TGTGCCAGCAGTCCCACTTCTAGCACAGATACGCAGTATTTT	CASSPTSSTDTQYF
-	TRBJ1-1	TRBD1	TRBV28	TGTGCCAGCGGCTCCGGGACAGGCGACACTGAAGCTTTCTTT	CASGSGTGDTEAFF
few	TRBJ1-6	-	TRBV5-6	TGTGCCAGCAGCTTGGGGACGGGACAAAATTCACCCCTCCACTTT	CASSLGTGQNSPLHF
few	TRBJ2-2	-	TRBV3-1	TGTGCCAGCAGCCAAGCCCCACAGGGTTACGGGGAGCTGTTTTTT	CASSQAPQGYGELFF
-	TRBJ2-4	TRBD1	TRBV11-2	TGTGCCAGCAGAACCCTAAAGACCGGGACAGGGAGTCACATTCAGTACTTC	CASRTLKTGTGSHIQYF
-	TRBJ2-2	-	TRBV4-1	TGCGCCAGCAGCCAAGAGTATTTACGGCCCGCGGAGCTGTTTTTT	CASSQEYLRPAELFF
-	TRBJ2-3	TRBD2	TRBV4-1	TGCGCCAGCAGCATTAGGGCTAGCGGGGAGAGCACAGATACGCAGTATTTT	CASSIRASGESTDTQYF
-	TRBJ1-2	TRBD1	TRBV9	TGTGCCAGCAGCGTCGACAGGGGTAACTATGGCTACACCTTC	CASSVDRGNYGYTF
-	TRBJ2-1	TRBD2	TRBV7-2	TGTGCCAGCAGCTTCGGGCGGGGGGGCCACAGTGAGCAGTTCTTC	CASSFGRGGHSEQFF
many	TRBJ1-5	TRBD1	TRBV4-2	TGTGCCAGCAGCCAAGGGGCACAGGGGGGCAATCAGCCCCAGCATTTT	CASSQGAQGGNQPQHF
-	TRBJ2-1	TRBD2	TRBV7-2	TGTGCCAGCAGCCCCAATCCGACGGGGGGGGACAATGAGCAGTTCTTC	CASSPNPTGGDNEQFF
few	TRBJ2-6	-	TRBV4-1	TGCGCCAGCAGCCAAGAGGGATGGAGCTCTGGGGCCAACGTCCTGACTTTC	CASSQEGWSSGANVLTF
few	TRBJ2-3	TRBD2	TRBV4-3	TGCGCCAGCAGCCAAGACGGGGGGATAGGCACAGATACGCAGTATTTT	CASSQDGGIGTDTQYF
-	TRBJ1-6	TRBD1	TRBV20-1	TGCAGGGGACAGGGTGATTCACCCCTCCACTTT	CRGQGDSPLHF
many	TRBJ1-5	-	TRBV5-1	TGTGCCAGCAGTCTCCAGGGAGATCAGCCCCAGCATTTT	CASSLQGDQPQHF
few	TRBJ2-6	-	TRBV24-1	TGTGCCACCAGTGATTCCCGGAACCCAGGGGCTGGGGCCAACGTCCTGACTTTC	CATSDSRNPGAGANVLTF
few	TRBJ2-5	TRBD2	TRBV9	TGTGCCAGCAGCCCCGGACTAGCGGGGACCTTCTACCAAGAGACCCAGTACTTC	CASSPGLAGTFYQETQYF
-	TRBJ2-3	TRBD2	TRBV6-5	TGTGCCAGCACTCGAAGCGGGGGGACGACAGATACGCAGTATTTT	CASTRSGGTTDTQYF
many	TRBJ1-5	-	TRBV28	TGTGCCAGCAGTGATCTAGCTGGGGCGAATCAGCCCCAGCATTTT	CASSDLAGANQPQHF
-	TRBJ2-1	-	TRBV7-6	TGTGCCAGCAGCTTAGCCCTTAGTCGTGAGCAGTTCTTC	CASSLALSREQFF
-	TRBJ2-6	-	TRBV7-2	TGTGCCAGCAGCTTAGGGTTTATGAGGGGCAAGTCTGGGGCCAACGTCCTGACTTTC	CASSLGFMRGKSGANVLTF
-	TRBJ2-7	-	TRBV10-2	TGCGCCAGCAGTGATCAGACGGGGCAGGATGAGCAGTACTTC	CASSDQTGQDEQYF
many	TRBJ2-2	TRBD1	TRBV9	TGTGCCAGCAGCGTAGGTCACAGGGGCGAAAGAGAGCTGTTTTTT	CASSVGHRGERELFF
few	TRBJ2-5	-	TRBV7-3	TGTGCCAGCAGCCGGCTCACAGGGGAGACCCAGTACTTC	CASSRLTGETQYF
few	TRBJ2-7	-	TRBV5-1	TGCGCCAGCAGCTTCCGAGGCCGAGACTACGAGCAGTACTTC	CASSFRGRDYEQYF
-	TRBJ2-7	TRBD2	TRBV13	TGTGCCAGCAAATCTTCGGGAGGTGGTGGCCACGAGCAGTACTTC	CASKSSGGGGHEQYF
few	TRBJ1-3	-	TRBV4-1	TGCGCCAGCAGCCAAGGTTACGGAAACACCGTATATTTT	CASSQGYGNTVYF
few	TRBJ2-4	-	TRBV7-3	TGTGCCAGCAGCTTAAGCGGCGACGGCACAAACATTCAGTACTTC	CASSLSGDGTNIQYF
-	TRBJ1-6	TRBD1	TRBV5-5	TGTGCCAGCAGCTCAAACGACAGGGAAAGCTCACACCTCCACTTT	CASSSNDRESSHLHF
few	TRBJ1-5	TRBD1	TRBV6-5	TGTGCCAGCAGACCTCGACAGGGCCCCAAAAATCAGCCCCAGCATTTT	CASRPRQGPKNQPQHF
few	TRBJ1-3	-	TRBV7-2	TGTGCCAGCAGCATGACCGGGACGGTCTCTGGAAACACCATATATTTT	CASSMTGTVSGNTIYF
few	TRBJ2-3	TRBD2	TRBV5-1	TGCGCCAGCAGCTTCTCCACTAGCGGGGGGCTGACAGATACGCAGTATTTT	CASSFSTSGGLTDTQYF
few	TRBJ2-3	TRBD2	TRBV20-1	TGCAGTGCTCCAGGACTAGCGGCAGATACGCAGTATTTT	CSAPGLAADTQYF
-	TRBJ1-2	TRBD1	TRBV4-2	TGTGCCAGCAGCCAAGATCTTGGGACAGGGGCATCCTATGGCTACACCTTC	CASSQDLGTGASYGYTF
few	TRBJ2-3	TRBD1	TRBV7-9	TGTGCCAGCAGCTTAGCCCCGCAGGGGGTAGGCACAGATACGCAGTATTTT	CASSLAPQGVGTDTQYF
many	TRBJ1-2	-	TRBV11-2	TGTGCCAGCAGCAGAAGACTAACAGGTCGACTTGGCTACACCTTC	CASSRRLTGRLGYTF
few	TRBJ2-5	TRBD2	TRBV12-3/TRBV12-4	TGTGCCAGCAGAGCTAGCGGGGGTGCGGAGACCCAGTACTTC	CASRASGGAETQYF
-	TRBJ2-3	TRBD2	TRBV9	TGTGCCAGCAGCGTTTCGGGACTAAGCACAGATACGCAGTATTTT	CASSVSGLSTDTQYF
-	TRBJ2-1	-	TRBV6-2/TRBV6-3	TGTGCCAGCAGTAGCGGAATCTCCTACAATGAGCAGTTCTTC	CASSSGISYNEQFF
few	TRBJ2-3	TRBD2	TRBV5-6	TGTGCCAGCAGCTTAGGTCGCGGGGGGCTAGATACGCAGTATTTT	CASSLGRGGLDTQYF
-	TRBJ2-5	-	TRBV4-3	TGCGCCAGCAGCCGGGGGCCCGTGGAGACCCAGTACTTC	CASSRGPVETQYF
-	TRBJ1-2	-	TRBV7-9	TGTGCCAGCAGCCCCGACCGGGACAATCCGAACTATGGCTACACCTTC	CASSPDRDNPNYGYTF
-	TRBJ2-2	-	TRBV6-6	TGTGCCAGCAGTCAGGGTTTTACCGGGGAGCTGTTTTTT	CASSQGFTGELFF
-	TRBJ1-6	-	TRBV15	TGTGCCACCAGCCCCGGCGGTGGAAGCTCACCCCTCCACTTT	CATSPGGGSSPLHF
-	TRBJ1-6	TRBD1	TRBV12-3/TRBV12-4	TGTGCCAGCAGTTCAACACCGGGACAGTATAATTCACCCCTCCACTTT	CASSSTPGQYNSPLHF
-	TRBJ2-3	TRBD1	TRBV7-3	TGTGCCAGCAGCCACCAGGGGGCTACCTCAGATACGCAGTATTTT	CASSHQGATSDTQYF
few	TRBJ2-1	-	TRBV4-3	TGCGCCAGCAGCCAAGAGGGGATGCACAATGAGCAGTTCTTC	CASSQEGMHNEQFF
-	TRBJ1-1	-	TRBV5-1	TGCGCCAGCAGCTTGGTATCAGAGAATAAGAACACTGAAGCTTTCTTT	CASSLVSENKNTEAFF
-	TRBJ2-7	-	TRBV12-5	TGTGCTAGTGTAAGGGGATCCGAGCAGTACTTC	CASVRGSEQYF
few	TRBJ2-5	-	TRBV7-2	TGTGCCAGCAGCCTACACCAAACCGGGACACTGCGAACCCAGTACTTC	CASSLHQTGTLRTQYF